The clone carrying this T cell receptor (beta chain) was detected only a few times. As yet, its antigen is unknown. Germline values: CDR1 MNHEY, CDR2 SMNVEV (reference sequence). V was pared by 7 bases and J by 0 bases, with 13 bases between. CDR3 size: 14 residues. TCRdb ran MiXCR on the RT-PCR reads and lists one entry per CDR3 protein. The data show roughly 710,000 distinct CDR3 sequences, with 11% to 15% seen just once and 7.5% to 8% held by the top ten. This sample stems from a study of response to subunit inactivated influenza vaccine. Study-level results: It was suggested by the authors that few new T cells are recruited by each seasonal influenza vaccination.

The specimen was PBMCs from blood, collected 14 to 15 days before vaccination. This sequence was found in a middle-aged man who received an inactivated influenza vaccine. This chain links TRBV27 with TRBJ2-7; possible D gene TRBD1, 6 bases. CDR3 region: CASMRQASSYEQYF. In DNA, the CDR3 is TGTGCCAGCATGAGACAGGCGAGCTCCTACGAGCAGTACTTC.